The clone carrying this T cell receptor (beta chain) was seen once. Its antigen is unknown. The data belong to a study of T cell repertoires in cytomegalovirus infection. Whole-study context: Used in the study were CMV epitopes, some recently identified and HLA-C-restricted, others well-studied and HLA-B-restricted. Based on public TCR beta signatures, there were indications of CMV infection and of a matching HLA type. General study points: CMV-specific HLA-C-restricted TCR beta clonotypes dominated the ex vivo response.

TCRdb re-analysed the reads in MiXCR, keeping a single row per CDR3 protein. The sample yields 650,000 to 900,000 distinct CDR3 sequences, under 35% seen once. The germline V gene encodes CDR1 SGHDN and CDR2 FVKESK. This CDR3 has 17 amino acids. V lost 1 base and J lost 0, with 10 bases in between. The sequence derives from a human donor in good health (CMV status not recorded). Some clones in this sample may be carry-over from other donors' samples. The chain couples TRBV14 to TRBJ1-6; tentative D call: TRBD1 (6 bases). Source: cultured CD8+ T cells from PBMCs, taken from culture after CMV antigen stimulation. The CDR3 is CASSQGQASSYNSPLHF. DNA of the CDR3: TGTGCCAGCAGCCAAGGACAGGCTAGCTCCTATAATTCACCCCTCCACTTT. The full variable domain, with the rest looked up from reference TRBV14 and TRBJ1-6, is EAGVTQFPSHSVIEKGQTVTLRCDPISGHDNLYWYRRVMGKEIKFLLHFVKESKQDESGMPNNRFLAERTGGTYSTLKVQPAELEDSGVYFCASSQGQASSYNSPLHFGNGTRLTVT.